This T cell receptor beta chain was sequenced for a study of shared clonotypes between healthy human individuals (TCRdb year 2020). With respect to the entire study: Two women and a few men aged 18 to 49 years were included in the cohort. Per donor, three plates each were used for CD4 naive and CD4 memory, two for CD8 naive, and one for CD8 memory. The study deeply sequenced blood TCR repertoires of about five healthy adults to estimate repertoire size and the extent of clonotype sharing between individuals. Libraries were prepared and TCR repertoires were sequenced by different laboratories using diverse techniques, in order to increase sequencing depth and limit assay-specific biases. Each donor's leukapheresis produced roughly between roughly 0.85 and 9.5 billion PBMCs. What the work shows at the level of the full study, not this receptor alone: The small number of donors limited the genetic and exposure-history diversity represented. Pairwise subsampling led to the expectation that sequencing depth would affect the degree of clonotype sharing among donors. Clonotypes shared by all four sorted-subset donors showed higher generation probabilities than non-shared clonotypes. Rarefaction of sorted-subset datasets indicated incomplete sequencing despite the large sequencing depth. Naive subsets generally had larger estimated clonotype richness than memory subsets did. Sampling was restricted to blood, and TCR repertoires in tissues likely differ from the TCR repertoires found in blood. Approximately 5% of naive CD4, 3.5% of naive CD8, around 2.3% of memory CD4, and about 0.4% of memory CD8 clonotypes were shared across several donors.

The CDR3 runs 15 amino acids, cysteine and phenylalanine included. CDR3 DNA only is kept here, 45 bases in frame from base 1. The germline V gene gives CDR1 as SGHRS and CDR2 as YFSETQ. V is reduced by 3 bases and J by 1 base, leaving a spacing of 13 bases between them. TCR CDR3 regions were amplified from genomic DNA by multiplex PCR using the deep immunoSEQ assay. For each cell subset, the extracted genomic DNA was distributed evenly across all wells of several immunoSEQ 96-well plates, and each plate served as one replicate. For sorted subsets, each replicate PCR was loaded with about 0.2 ug genomic DNA, equivalent to 30,000 or so T cell genomes. The purified libraries were quantified using a Qubit 3.0 fluorometer, sized with a Bioanalyzer 2100, and then quantified again using the KAPA Library Quantification kit. Every immunoSEQ 96-well plate was sequenced on a separate single-read 150-cycle Illumina NextSeq 550 flow cell. The study's own analysis went as follows. Because the immunoSEQ output included only junctional sequences and no quality scores, the filtering could not be the same as the filtering used for full-length reads. To assign V/J genes and CDR3, sequences were annotated against IMGT germline references using PyIR, a Python wrapper for IgBLAST v1.9. Reads were filtered out if the reads had weak V/J assignments (E-value above 1e-6), no CDR3, stop codons, out-of-frame junctions, or ambiguous translated residues. V3J clonotypes were defined as sequences sharing an identical inferred V gene, J gene, and CDR3 amino acid sequence. The percentage overlap between two repertoires was calculated by dividing the number of shared unique clonotypes by the size of the smaller repertoire. RTK rarefaction, the Chao1 estimator, and Recon v2.1 estimates of unobserved clonotypes were used to assess repertoire richness. Generation probabilities for all TCRbeta clonotypes obtained by the gDNA method from several donors were computed using OLGA. TCRdb holds this immuneACCESS table with in-frame rearrangements only. Some clones are missing; in checked studies, unresolved V genes explain under half, and the rest has no known cause. The DNA gave D and trimming, while V, J and clone size come from that table. The sample records about 1 million clones, about 80% of which are singletons. The leading ten clones occupy less than 1.5% of the sample.

In the case of this clone: The target of this receptor is not known. No clone much larger than this one lies a single base away; base qualities are absent.

The donors were healthy, HIV-negative adults who had no recently reported acute infections or vaccinations. Every donor was a Caucasian adult living in Nashville, Tennessee, USA. CD4+ T cells were enriched by magnetic negative selection; naive cells were then positively selected on CD45RA, and the negative fraction formed the memory subset. After blood collection by leukapheresis, PBMCs were isolated using Ficoll-Histopaque density gradient centrifugation and then cryopreserved in the vapor phase of liquid nitrogen. Analytical flow cytometry was used to check the purity and quantity of every magnetically sorted T cell population. Genomic DNA was isolated from every sorted fraction and measured by UV absorbance on a Nanodrop 2000c.

The V and J segments used are TRBV5-1 and TRBJ1-1; TRBD1 might be the D gene, on 5 matching bases. The TCR comes from a young man in good health. The sequenced sample consisted of memory CD4+ T cells sorted from blood. The cell subset or site label for this specimen denotes: CD45RA-negative fraction. The DNA sequence is as follows: TGCGCCAGCAGCTGGGGGGAGGGAGCGAACACTGAAGCTTTCTTT. This encodes CASSWGEGANTEAFF.